The 17 T cell receptor beta chains reported below all come from one sample, sequenced in a study of T cell repertoires in cytomegalovirus infection. From the reads, TCRdb called clonotypes with MiXCR, one entry per CDR3 protein. The sample contains some 700,000 distinct CDR3 sequences, roughly 36% of which appear only once. The sequencing sample was made of PBMCs. The source is a human donor in good health (CMV status not recorded). Some clones in this sample may be carry-over from other donors' samples.

The rearrangement joins TRBV2 to TRBJ1-1; D may be TRBD1 (6 bases). The CDR3 is 14 residues long. Per the germline V gene, CDR1 is SNHLY and CDR2 is FYNNEI. The V end lost 9 bases, the J end lost 4 bases, and 18 bases lay between the germline ends. The CDR3 sequence is CARDSALRGTEAFF. The CDR3 DNA follows: TGTGCCAGGGACAGCGCCCTTCGGGGCACTGAAGCTTTCTTT.

The V gene is TRBV7-2, the J gene TRBJ2-5; D call uncertain. The CDR3 extends over 14 amino acids. The V end lost 2 bases, the J end lost 2 bases, and 9 bases lay between the germline ends. From germline, CDR1 is SGHTA and CDR2 FQGNSA. As DNA, the CDR3 is TGTGCCAGCAGCTTACCACCCCGTCAAGAGACCCAGTACTTC. The encoded protein is CASSLPPRQETQYF. The variable domain in full, completed from reference TRBV7-2 and TRBJ2-5, reads GAGVSQSPSNKVTEKGKDVELRCDPISGHTALYWYRQSLGQGLEFLIYFQGNSAPDKSGLPSDRFSAERTGGSVSTLTIQRTQQEDSAVYLCASSLPPRQETQYFGPGTRLLVL.

The chain has TRBV24-1 and TRBJ2-1; 8 bases agree with TRBD2. From germline, CDR1 is KGHDR and CDR2 SFDVKD. The CDR3 runs 17 residues. After removal of 3 bases from V and 0 bases from J, the junction contained 6 bases not matched to a gene. The CDR3 region has the DNA TGTGCCACCAGTGATGGCGGGAGGAAAAGCTCCTACAATGAGCAGTTCTTC. Translation: CATSDGGRKSSYNEQFF.

This rearrangement joins TRBV25-1 to TRBJ2-1; D tentatively reads TRBD1 or TRBD2 (6 bases each). Germline-derived CDR1 and CDR2 are MGHDK and SYGVNS. V was shortened by 8 bases and J by 9 bases, with 17 bases between the two germline ends. The length of the CDR3 is 13 residues. The DNA for the CDR3 is TGTGCCAGCGCGAGAGGGGGGATTAGTGAGCAGTTCTTC. Translating gives CASARGGISEQFF.

The genes are TRBV5-1 and TRBJ1-5, with D hard to call. Trimming removed 6 bases at V and 6 bases at J, with 13 bases between. The germline V gene has CDR1 SGHRS and CDR2 YFSETQ. This CDR3 spans 13 amino acids. The chain's CDR3 is CASTLGVGQPQHF. DNA of the CDR3: TGCGCCAGCACTCTTGGGGTAGGTCAGCCCCAGCATTTT.

The CDR3, as DNA: TGTGCCAGCAGCCAAAGACAGGGGACCTACGAGCAGTACTTC. This sequence encodes CASSQRQGTYEQYF. The chain employs TRBV3-1 and TRBJ2-7; 8 nucleotides match TRBD1. The CDR3 consists of 14 residues. Germline loops: CDR1 LGHDT, CDR2 YNNKEL (reference sequence). The V gene end was trimmed by 2 bases and the J gene end by 2 bases; junction bases not matched to a gene: 2.

The rearrangement uses TRBV19 and TRBJ1-5; 8 nucleotides match TRBD1. The junction had 9 bases not matched to a gene; V was cut back by 7 bases and J by 7 bases. This CDR3 region has 14 residues. The germline V gene has CDR1 LNHDA and CDR2 SQIVND (reference sequence). CDR3 coding DNA: TGTGCCAGTACCCGCGGACAGGGCCCGCAGCCCCAGCATTTT. This translates into CASTRGQGPQPQHF.

V usage is TRBV12-3 or TRBV12-4 and J usage is TRBJ2-6; D perhaps matches TRBD1 (5 bases). The CDR3 consists of 15 residues. V dropped 4 bases and J dropped 1 base, with 8 bases sitting between them. Here the CDR3 reads CASSSRVSGANVLTF. The CDR3 nucleotides are TGTGCCAGCAGTTCCAGGGTTTCTGGGGCCAACGTCCTGACTTTC.

This chain connects TRBV15 to TRBJ2-3, with D perhaps TRBD2 (6 bases). V was clipped by 6 bases and J by 2 bases, with 12 bases between them. The CDR3 has 14 residues. The germline V gene has CDR1 LNHNV and CDR2 YYDKDF (reference sequence). DNA for the CDR3: TGTGCCACCAGTCCCGCGGGGCACACAGATACGCAGTATTTT. Protein: CATSPAGHTDTQYF.

In DNA form, the CDR3 reads TGTGCCAGCGACCAACCAGAGAGGGGGTATGAGACCCAGTACTTC. Protein product: CASDQPERGYETQYF. The chain joins TRBV7-9 to TRBJ2-5, with D perhaps TRBD1 (6 bases). The CDR3 has 15 amino acids. CDR1 and CDR2 (germline): SEHNR, FQNEAQ (reference sequence). The V end was cut by 8 bases, the J end by 5 bases, with 21 bases between.

V gene TRBV7-9 combines with J gene TRBJ2-5; 14 bases map to TRBD2. J was trimmed by 2 bases and V by 5 bases; bases with no gene match: 19. The CDR3 covers 21 residues. Germline CDR1 reads SEHNR; CDR2 reads FQNEAQ (reference sequence). The CDR3 here is CASSRRLIGTSGSPIQETQYF. CDR3 sequence (DNA): TGTGCCAGCAGCCGGAGACTTATCGGGACTAGCGGGAGCCCGATTCAAGAGACCCAGTACTTC.

This chain connects TRBV7-2 to TRBJ2-1; a possible D gene is TRBD2 (7 bases). CDR1 is SGHTA, CDR2 FQGNSA, per germline. Trimming pared 5 bases from V and 15 bases from J, leaving 17 bases between. The CDR3 is made up of 12 amino acids. CDR3 sequence: CASSASEGGPFF. DNA for the CDR3: TGTGCCAGCAGCGCCTCGGAGGGGGGGCCGTTCTTC.

This clonotype occurred a few times. V is TRBV7-8 and J is TRBJ1-2, with a weak D call TRBD1 (5 bases). This CDR3 has 15 residues. CDR1 and CDR2 from the germline V gene are SGHVS and FQNEAQ. V was pared by 6 bases and J by 3 bases, with 17 bases between. The CDR3 region has the DNA TGTGCCAGCAGTCCCGGGGCAGGGTGGGACTATGGCTACACCTTC. Protein product: CASSPGAGWDYGYTF.

V is TRBV5-4 and J is TRBJ2-7; 9 nucleotides line up with TRBD1. Germline CDR1 and CDR2: SGHNT and YYREEE (reference sequence). Trimming took 2 bases from V and 7 from J; bases not matched to a gene: 10. The CDR3 has 15 amino acids. CDR3 loop: CASSLTGTGLREQYF. As DNA, the CDR3 is TGTGCCAGCAGCTTAACCGGGACAGGGCTTCGGGAGCAGTACTTC.

This sequence joins TRBV27 and TRBJ2-1; D is ambiguous. V lost 3 bases and J lost 9, with 18 bases in between. CDR3 length: 15 amino acids. The germline gives CDR1 MNHEY, CDR2 SMNVEV (reference sequence). The DNA of the CDR3 is TGTGCCAGCAGTTTTCTTAGTCGAAGAGTTTCTGAGCAGTTCTTC. It yields the protein CASSFLSRRVSEQFF.

The sample holds one count of this clonotype. V is TRBV3-1 and J is TRBJ1-4; the match to TRBD1 covers 8 bases. CDR3 length: 17 amino acids. From germline, CDR1 is LGHDT and CDR2 YNNKEL (reference sequence). Germline trimming cut 0 bases from V and 5 bases from J; bases unmatched to any gene: 8. CDR3 sequence (DNA): TGTGCCAGCAGCCAAGAAGGTATACGGGACAGGAATGAAAAACTGTTTTTT. Translating it yields CASSQEGIRDRNEKLFF.

This clonotype came up a few times. The rearrangement joins TRBV28 to TRBJ2-6, with 8 bases that match TRBD1. CDR3 size: 17 residues. The V gene end was trimmed by 6 bases and the J gene end by 0 bases; junction bases not matched to a gene: 7. CDR1 and CDR2 (germline): MDHEN, SYDVKM. CDR3 loop: CASSRQGMGSGANVLTF. CDR3 DNA sequence: TGTGCCAGCAGCCGACAGGGGATGGGCTCTGGGGCCAACGTCCTGACTTTC.